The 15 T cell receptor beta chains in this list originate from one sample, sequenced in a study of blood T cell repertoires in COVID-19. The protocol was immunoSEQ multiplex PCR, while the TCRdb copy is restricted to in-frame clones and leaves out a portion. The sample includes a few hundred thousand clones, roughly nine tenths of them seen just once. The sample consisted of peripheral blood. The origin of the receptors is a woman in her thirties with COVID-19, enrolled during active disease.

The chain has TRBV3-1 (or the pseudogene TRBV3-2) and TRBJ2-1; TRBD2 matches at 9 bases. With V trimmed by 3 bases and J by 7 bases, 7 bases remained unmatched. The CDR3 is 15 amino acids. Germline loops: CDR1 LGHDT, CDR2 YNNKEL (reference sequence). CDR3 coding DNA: TGTGCCAGCAGCCAGAGACTAGCGGAACGAAATGAGCAGTTCTTC. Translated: CASSQRLAERNEQFF.

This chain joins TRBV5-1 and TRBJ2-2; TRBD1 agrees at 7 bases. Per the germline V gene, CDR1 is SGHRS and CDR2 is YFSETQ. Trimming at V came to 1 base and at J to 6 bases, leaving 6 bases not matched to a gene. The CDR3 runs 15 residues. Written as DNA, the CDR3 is TGCGCCAGCAGCTTGCGAACAGGGGAAGCCGGGGAGCTGTTTTTT. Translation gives CASSLRTGEAGELFF.

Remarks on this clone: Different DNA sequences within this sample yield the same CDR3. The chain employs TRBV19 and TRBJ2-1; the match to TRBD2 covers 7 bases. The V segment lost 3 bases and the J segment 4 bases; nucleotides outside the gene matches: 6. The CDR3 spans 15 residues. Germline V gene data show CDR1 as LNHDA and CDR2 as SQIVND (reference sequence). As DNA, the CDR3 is TGTGCCAGTAGTATCTCTCCAGCGGGATACAATGAGCAGTTCTTC. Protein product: CASSISPAGYNEQFF. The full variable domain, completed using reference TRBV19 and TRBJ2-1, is DGGITQSPKYLFRKEGQNVTLSCEQNLNHDAMYWYRQDPGQGLRLIYYSQIVNDFQKGDIAEGYSVSREKKESFPLTVTSAQKNPTAFYLCASSISPAGYNEQFFGPGTRLTVL.

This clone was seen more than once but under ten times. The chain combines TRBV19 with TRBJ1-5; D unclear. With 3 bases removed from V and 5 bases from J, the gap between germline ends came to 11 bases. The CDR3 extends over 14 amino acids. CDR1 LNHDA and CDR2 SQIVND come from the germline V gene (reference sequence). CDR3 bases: TGTGCCAGTAGTATGTGGGAGGGCGATCAGCCCCAGCATTTT. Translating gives CASSMWEGDQPQHF.

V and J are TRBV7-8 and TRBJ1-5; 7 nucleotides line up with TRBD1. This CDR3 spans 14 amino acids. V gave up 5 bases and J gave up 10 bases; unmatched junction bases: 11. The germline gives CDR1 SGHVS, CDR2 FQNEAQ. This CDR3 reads CASSIGQVISPQHF. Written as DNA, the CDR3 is TGTGCCAGCAGCATCGGACAGGTCATTTCACCCCAGCATTTT. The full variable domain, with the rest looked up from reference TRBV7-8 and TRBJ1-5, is GAGVSQSPRYKVAKRGQDVALRCDPISGHVSLFWYQQALGQGPEFLTYFQNEAQLDKSGLPSDRFFAERPEGSVSTLKIQRTQQEDSAVYLCASSIGQVISPQHFGDGTRLSIL.

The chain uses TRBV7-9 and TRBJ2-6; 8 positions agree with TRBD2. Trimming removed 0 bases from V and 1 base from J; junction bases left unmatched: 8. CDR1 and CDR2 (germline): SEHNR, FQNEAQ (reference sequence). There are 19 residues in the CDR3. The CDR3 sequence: CASSLAAPGGASGANVLTF. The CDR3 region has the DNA TGTGCCAGCAGCTTAGCGGCCCCGGGAGGGGCGTCTGGGGCCAACGTCCTGACTTTC.

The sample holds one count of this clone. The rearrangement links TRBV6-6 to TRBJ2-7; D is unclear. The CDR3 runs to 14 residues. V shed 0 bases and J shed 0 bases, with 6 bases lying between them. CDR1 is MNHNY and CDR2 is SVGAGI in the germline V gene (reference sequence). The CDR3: CASSYSMSSYEQYF. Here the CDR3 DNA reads TGTGCCAGCAGTTACTCAATGAGCTCCTACGAGCAGTACTTC.

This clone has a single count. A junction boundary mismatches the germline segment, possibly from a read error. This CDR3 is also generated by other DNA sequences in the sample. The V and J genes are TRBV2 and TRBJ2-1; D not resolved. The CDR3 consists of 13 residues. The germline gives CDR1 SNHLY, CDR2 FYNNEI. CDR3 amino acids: CASSEGVSNEQFF. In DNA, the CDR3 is TGTGCTAGCAGTGAAGGAGTTAGCAATGAGCAGTTCTTC. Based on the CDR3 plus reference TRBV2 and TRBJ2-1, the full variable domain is EPEVTQTPSHQVTQMGQEVILRCVPISNHLYFYWYRQILGQKVEFLVSFYNNEISEKSEIFDDQFSVERPDGSNFTLKIRSTKLEDSAMYFCASSEGVSNEQFFGPGTRLTVL.

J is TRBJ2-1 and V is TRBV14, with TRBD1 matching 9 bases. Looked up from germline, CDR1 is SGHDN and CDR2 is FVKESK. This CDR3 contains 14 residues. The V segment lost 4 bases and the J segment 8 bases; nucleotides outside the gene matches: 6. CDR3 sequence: CASSRDRVIYEQFF. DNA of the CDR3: TGTGCCAGCAGCCGGGACAGGGTGATCTATGAGCAGTTCTTC.

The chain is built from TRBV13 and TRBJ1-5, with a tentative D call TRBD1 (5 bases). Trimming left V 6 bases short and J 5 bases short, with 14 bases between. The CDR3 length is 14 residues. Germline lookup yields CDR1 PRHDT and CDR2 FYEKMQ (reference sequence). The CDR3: CASRVRTSDQPQHF. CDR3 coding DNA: TGTGCCAGCAGAGTTCGGACAAGTGATCAGCCCCAGCATTTT.

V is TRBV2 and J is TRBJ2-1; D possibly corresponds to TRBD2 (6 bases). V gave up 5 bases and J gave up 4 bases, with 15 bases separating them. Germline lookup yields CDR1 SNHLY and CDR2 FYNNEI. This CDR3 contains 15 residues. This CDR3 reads CASSTGGGTYNEQFF. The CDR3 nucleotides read TGTGCCAGCAGTACCGGGGGAGGAACTTACAATGAGCAGTTCTTC.

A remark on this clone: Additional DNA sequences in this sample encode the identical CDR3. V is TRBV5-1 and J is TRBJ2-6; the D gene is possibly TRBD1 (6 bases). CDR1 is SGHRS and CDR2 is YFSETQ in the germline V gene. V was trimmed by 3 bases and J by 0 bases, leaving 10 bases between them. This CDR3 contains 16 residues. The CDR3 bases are TGCGCCAGCAGCTCGGGACAACTCTCTGGGGCCAACGTCCTGACTTTC. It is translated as CASSSGQLSGANVLTF. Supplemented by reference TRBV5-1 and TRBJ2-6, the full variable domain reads KAGVTQTPRYLIKTRGQQVTLSCSPISGHRSVSWYQQTPGQGLQFLFEYFSETQRNKGNFPGRFSGRQFSNSRSEMNVSTLELGDSALYLCASSSGQLSGANVLTFGAGSRLTVL.

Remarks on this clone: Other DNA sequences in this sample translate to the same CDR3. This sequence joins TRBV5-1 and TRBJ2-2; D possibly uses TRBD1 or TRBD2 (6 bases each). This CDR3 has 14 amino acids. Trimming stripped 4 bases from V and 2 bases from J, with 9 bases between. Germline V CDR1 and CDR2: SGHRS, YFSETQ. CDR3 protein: CASSLGGNTGELFF. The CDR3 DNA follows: TGCGCCAGCAGCCTGGGGGGCAACACCGGGGAGCTGTTTTTT.

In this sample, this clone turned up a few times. CDR3 DNA: TGTGCCAGCAGCTTAGGGGAGCCCGGGACGGGGACTGACATATATTTT. Translating it yields CASSLGEPGTGTDIYF. This chain joins TRBV27 and TRBJ1-3, with D possibly TRBD1 on 5 matching bases. This CDR3 has 16 amino acids. The germline V gene has CDR1 MNHEY and CDR2 SMNVEV (reference sequence). Trimming stripped 6 bases from V and 12 bases from J, with 27 bases between.

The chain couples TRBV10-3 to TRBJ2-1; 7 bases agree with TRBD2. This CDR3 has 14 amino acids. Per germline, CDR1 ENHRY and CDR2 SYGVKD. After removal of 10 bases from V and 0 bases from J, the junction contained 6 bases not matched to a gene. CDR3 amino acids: CATGRESSYNEQFF. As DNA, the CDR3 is TGTGCCACAGGGAGGGAGAGCTCCTACAATGAGCAGTTCTTC.